The clone carrying this T cell receptor (beta chain) was counted once. The sample belongs to a study of blood T cell repertoires in COVID-19. For the study at large: The origin of the acute and convalescent COVID-19 samples was the United States, Italy and Spain. The analysed material was cDNA or gDNA that came from T cells, B-cell-depleted T cells, or PBMCs.

In the original analysis: The authors estimated nucleated cell counts from reference gene primer amplification. Sequenced by immunoSEQ multiplex PCR; TCRdb stores in-frame clones only, minus some. Clonal size and the V and J genes are those of that table, whereas D and trimming came from the DNA. Of about 150,000 clones in the sample, around 82% were seen once. Germline V CDR1 and CDR2: LNHNV, YYDKDF (reference sequence). The junction had 8 bases not matched to a gene; V was cut back by 2 bases and J by 3 bases. This CDR3 is built from 17 residues. The sequence derives from a man in his 70s with active or convalescent COVID-19. The chain couples TRBV15 to TRBJ1-3, with 9 nucleotides matching TRBD1. The sequenced sample was peripheral blood. The CDR3 DNA reads as TGTGCCACCAGCAGATCCGGGACAGGGATTGTTGGAAACACCATATATTTT. Translated: CATSRSGTGIVGNTIYF.